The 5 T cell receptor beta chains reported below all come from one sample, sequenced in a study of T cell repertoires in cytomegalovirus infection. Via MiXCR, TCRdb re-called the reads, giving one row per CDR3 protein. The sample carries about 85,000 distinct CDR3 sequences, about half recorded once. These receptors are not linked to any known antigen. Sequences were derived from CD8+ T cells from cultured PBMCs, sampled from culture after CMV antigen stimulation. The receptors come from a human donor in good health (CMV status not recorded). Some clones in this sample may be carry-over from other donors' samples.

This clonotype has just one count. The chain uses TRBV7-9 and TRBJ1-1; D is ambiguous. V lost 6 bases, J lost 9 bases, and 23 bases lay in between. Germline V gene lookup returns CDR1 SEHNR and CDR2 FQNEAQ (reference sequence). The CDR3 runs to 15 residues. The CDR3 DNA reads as TGTGCCAGCAGTTCTACGTTAGACCGGGAGCGCAAAGCTTTCTTT. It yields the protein CASSSTLDRERKAFF.

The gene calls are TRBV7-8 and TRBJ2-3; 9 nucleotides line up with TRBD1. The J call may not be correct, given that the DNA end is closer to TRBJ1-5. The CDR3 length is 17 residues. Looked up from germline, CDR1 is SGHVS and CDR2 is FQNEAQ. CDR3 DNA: TGTGCCAGCAGCTTAGTGGGAGCCTGGACAGGGGCAGATACGCAGCATTTT. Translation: CASSLVGAWTGADTQHF.

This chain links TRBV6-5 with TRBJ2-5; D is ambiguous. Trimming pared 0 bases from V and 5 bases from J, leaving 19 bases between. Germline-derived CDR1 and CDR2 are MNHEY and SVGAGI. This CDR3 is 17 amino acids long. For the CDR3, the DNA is TGTGCCAGCAGTTACTCCGCGCCGGGCGACTTGGGGGAGACCCAGTACTTC. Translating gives CASSYSAPGDLGETQYF.

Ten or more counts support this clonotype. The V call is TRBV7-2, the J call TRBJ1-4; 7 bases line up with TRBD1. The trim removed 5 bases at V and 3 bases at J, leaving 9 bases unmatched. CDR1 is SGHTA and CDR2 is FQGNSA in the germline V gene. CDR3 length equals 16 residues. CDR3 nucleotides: TGTGCCAGCAGCCGTGACAGGGTCTCAGCTAATGAAAAACTGTTTTTT. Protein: CASSRDRVSANEKLFF.

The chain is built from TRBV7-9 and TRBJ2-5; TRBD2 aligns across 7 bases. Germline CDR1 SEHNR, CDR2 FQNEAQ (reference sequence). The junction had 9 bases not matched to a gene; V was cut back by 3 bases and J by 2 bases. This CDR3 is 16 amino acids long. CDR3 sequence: CASSFNGGGVQETQYF. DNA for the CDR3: TGTGCCAGCAGCTTTAATGGGGGAGGGGTACAAGAGACCCAGTACTTC.